These 29 T cell receptor beta chains share one sample of origin, sequenced in a study of blood T cells in healthy people across ages (dated by TCRdb to between 2014 and 2016). Receptor libraries were prepared by 5' RACE. The sequencing machine was an Illumina HiSeq 2500. A second PCR of about 6 to 11 cycles was run with a J-beta primer mix and a sample-barcoded 5' primer. TCRdb redid the processing of the public reads, applying fastp at Q25 and MiXCR, and retained in-frame beta chains. Rows with a matching CDR3 protein are joined into one entry that keeps the most common DNA and genes. The sample includes approximately 700,000 distinct CDR3 sequences, with about 30% observed a single time. The top ten clones comprise 15% of the sample. The sample taken for sequencing was blood. These receptors all come from a woman over 75 in good health. Donor details come from another sample of the same person, matched by shared clones.

This clonotype has ten or more counts. The chain uses TRBV7-9 and TRBJ2-1; 7 bases fit TRBD1. This CDR3 has 14 amino acids. V lost 5 bases and J lost 9; bases outside the gene matches: 10. Germline V gene sequence: CDR1 SEHNR, CDR2 FQNEAQ (reference sequence). The CDR3 nucleotides read TGTGCCAGCAGCGAAAGACAGGGTAAATTTGAGCAGTTCTTC. Translating it yields CASSERQGKFEQFF.

There are a few counts of this clonotype. This chain uses TRBV15 with TRBJ2-2; 10 bases line up with TRBD2. Germline assignment: CDR1 LNHNV and CDR2 YYDKDF (reference sequence). V lost 7 bases and J lost 6; bases outside the gene matches: 5. CDR3 length equals 14 residues. The CDR3 sequence: CATTQRGGAGELFF. DNA for the CDR3: TGTGCCACCACCCAGCGGGGGGGCGCCGGGGAGCTGTTTTTT.

This clonotype has just a few counts. A much larger clone sits a single nucleotide away, making a read error possible. This chain joins TRBV29-1 and TRBJ2-7; D ambiguous. V lost 7 bases, J lost 7 bases, and 23 bases lay in between. Germline V lookup: CDR1 SQVTM, CDR2 ANQGSEA. The CDR3 extends over 14 amino acids. CDR3 coding DNA: TGCAGCGGCCAAGTGGCCCTCTCCTACAATGAGCAGTACTTC. Translating it yields CSGQVALSYNEQYF.

This clonotype was seen more than once but under ten times. J is TRBJ1-5 and V is TRBV12-3 or TRBV12-4, with D tentatively TRBD1 (5 bases). CDR3 length equals 16 residues. Trimming removed 8 bases at V and 3 bases at J, with 20 bases between. This chain's CDR3 is CASENVRAGFNQPQHF. CDR3 coding DNA: TGTGCCAGCGAAAACGTCCGGGCAGGGTTCAATCAGCCCCAGCATTTT.

The sample holds a few counts of this clonotype. The V gene is TRBV2, the J gene TRBJ2-3; D gene ambiguous. V lost 5 bases and J lost 11, with 14 bases in between. Germline V gene sequence: CDR1 SNHLY, CDR2 FYNNEI. CDR3 length: 12 amino acids. The CDR3: CASSHRPNLQYF. CDR3 coding DNA: TGTGCCAGCAGTCACCGTCCAAACCTGCAGTATTTT.

To note about this clonotype: This may stem from a read error, because a much larger clone lies one nucleotide away. V and J are TRBV9 and TRBJ2-6; tentatively, D is TRBD1 or TRBD2 (5 bases each). Per the germline V gene, CDR1 is SGDLS and CDR2 is YYNGEE. The CDR3 loop spans 16 amino acids. As DNA, the CDR3 is TGTGCCAGCAGCGTAGATGTCGGGGCTGGGGCCAACGCCCTGACTTTC. Encoded protein: CASSVDVGAGANALTF.

There are a few counts of this clonotype. The rearrangement joins TRBV19 to TRBJ1-2; 8 nucleotides align to TRBD1. V shed 4 bases, J shed 4 bases, and the junction held 14 bases outside the gene matches. This CDR3 is built from 17 residues. CDR1 and CDR2 from the germline V gene are LNHDA and SQIVND (reference sequence). CDR3 coding DNA: TGTGCCAGTAGTAGTAAGGGACAGGCGGCGGTGAGCTATGGCTACACCTTC. The encoded protein is CASSSKGQAAVSYGYTF.

The sample holds a few counts of this clonotype. This may come from a read error, since a much larger clone is one base off. V usage is TRBV10-3 and J usage is TRBJ2-1; D is perhaps TRBD2 (6 bases). With 8 bases removed from V and 0 bases from J, the gap between germline ends came to 14 bases. The CDR3 sequence is 15 residues long. Germline CDR1 ENHRY, CDR2 SYGVKD. The CDR3 DNA sequence: TGTGCCATCGGGGAGGACCATAACTCCTACAATGAGCAGTTCTTC. This sequence encodes CAIGEDHNSYNEQFF.

The chain is built from TRBV5-6 and TRBJ2-7, with unresolved D. The CDR3 loop spans 12 amino acids. V was shortened by 4 bases and J by 5 bases, with 10 bases between the two germline ends. Germline V gives CDR1 SGHDT, CDR2 YYEEEE. CDR3 bases: TGTGCCAGCAGCGCCGCGAGGAACGAGCAGTACTTC. Translation: CASSAARNEQYF.

The chain employs TRBV28 and TRBJ2-7; tentatively, D is TRBD2 (6 bases). Germline lookup yields CDR1 MDHEN and CDR2 SYDVKM. The CDR3 sequence is 14 residues long. V was cut by 7 bases and J by 2 bases, with 15 bases left in between. CDR3 sequence reads: CASTGWGEPYEQYF. CDR3 coding DNA: TGTGCCAGCACTGGGTGGGGGGAGCCCTACGAGCAGTACTTC.

Only one count was recorded for this clonotype. The genes are TRBV6-2 or TRBV6-3 and TRBJ2-1; D is perhaps TRBD1 (6 bases). The J call may be wrong; the DNA end is better matched by TRBJ2-7. The CDR3 has 14 amino acids. Germline assignment: CDR1 MNHEY and CDR2 SVGEGT. The CDR3 loop is CASRGHRDNYEQYF. DNA of the CDR3: TGTGCCAGCAGAGGCCACCGGGACAACTACGAGCAGTACTTC.

This clonotype was recorded a few times. J is TRBJ1-2 and V is TRBV29-1; a possible D gene is TRBD1 (6 bases). Germline V gene lookup returns CDR1 SQVTM and CDR2 ANQGSEA. V lost 3 bases to trimming and J lost 7 bases, with 15 bases between them. CDR3 length equals 13 residues. CDR3 sequence reads: CSVDIGGAGGYTF. CDR3 sequence (DNA): TGCAGCGTTGATATTGGGGGCGCGGGTGGCTACACCTTC.

A remark on this clonotype: A much larger clone differs by one base, so this may be a read error. V usage is TRBV6-6 and J usage is TRBJ2-7; 9 bases line up with TRBD1. V dropped 6 bases and J dropped 2; count of bases not matched to a gene: 5. The CDR3 runs 14 residues. Germline CDR1 is MNHNY and CDR2 is SVGAGI (reference sequence). As DNA, the CDR3 is TGTGCCAGCAGGTCGAGACAGGGGGCCTACGAGCAGTACTTC. This codes for CASRSRQGAYEQYF.

The gene calls are TRBV7-9 and TRBJ2-7, with 8 nucleotides matching TRBD1. Germline CDR1 reads SEHNR; CDR2 reads FQNEAQ (reference sequence). This CDR3 contains 14 residues. V trimming: 8 bases; J trimming: 0 bases; junction bases outside the gene matches: 6. The CDR3 here is CASSDRVSSYEQYF. CDR3 DNA sequence: TGTGCCAGCTCGGACAGGGTATCCTCCTACGAGCAGTACTTC. Full variable domain (outside the CDR3, taken from reference TRBV7-9 and TRBJ2-7): DTGVSQNPRHKITKRGQNVTFRCDPISEHNRLYWYRQTLGQGPEFLTYFQNEAQLEKSRLLSDRFSAERPKGSFSTLEIQRTEQGDSAMYLCASSDRVSSYEQYFGPGTRLTVT.

This clonotype was counted at least ten times. J is TRBJ1-2 and V is TRBV7-2; D remains unclear. V shed 1 base and J shed 4 bases, with 13 bases lying between them. CDR3 length: 15 residues. Germline CDR1 and CDR2: SGHTA and FQGNSA. For the CDR3, the DNA is TGTGCCAGCAGCTTAGGGGAAGGACCGACCTATGGCTACACCTTC. It codes for CASSLGEGPTYGYTF.

In the case of this clonotype: A much more abundant neighbour one base away suggests this may be a read error. The chain employs TRBV11-2 and TRBJ2-1; D is unclear. Trimming took 2 bases from V and 7 from J, leaving 12 bases between them. The CDR3 runs 14 residues. Germline loops: CDR1 SGHAT, CDR2 FQNNGV. This CDR3 is CASSLNLVINEQFF. CDR3 DNA sequence: TGTGCCAGCAGCTTAAACCTGGTCATTAATGAGCAGTTCTTC.

This clonotype has more than one count but fewer than ten. A read error may be the cause here, since a much bigger clone is one base away. The chain links TRBV20-1 to TRBJ2-1, with 11 bases lining up with TRBD1. The J call could be wrong; TRBJ2-7 is a better fit for the DNA end. This CDR3 spans 18 amino acids. The germline V gene encodes CDR1 DFQATT and CDR2 SNEGSKA (reference sequence). The CDR3 nucleotides read TGCAGTGCTAGAGCGGAGGACAGGGGGCTGAGCTCCTACAATGAGCAGTACTTC. This translates into CSARAEDRGLSSYNEQYF.

V and J are TRBV5-1 and TRBJ1-1; no clear D. V lost 0 bases and J 4 bases, leaving 10 bases between the germline ends. The V gene's germline CDR1 is SGHRS and CDR2 YFSETQ. The CDR3 consists of 14 residues. This chain's CDR3 is CASSLARRSTEAFF. The CDR3 DNA reads TGCGCCAGCAGCTTGGCCAGGAGGAGCACTGAAGCTTTCTTT.

A note on this clonotype: The junction shows a germline mismatch at one end, possibly a read error. This chain links TRBV12-3 or TRBV12-4 with TRBJ2-3, with 7 bases matching TRBD2. This CDR3 is 14 amino acids long. The CDR3 bases are TGTGCCAGCAGTTCAGCGGGGAACACAGATGCGCAGTATTTT. Amino acid sequence: CASSSAGNTDAQYF.

This clonotype came up many times. This chain links TRBV20-1 with TRBJ2-4; the D gene could be TRBD1 or TRBD2 (5 bases each). This CDR3 region has 14 residues. Deletions cut 2 bases from V and 3 bases from J, with 11 bases between. Germline-derived CDR1 and CDR2 are DFQATT and SNEGSKA (reference sequence). CDR3 sequence: CSARMGTGKNIQYF. CDR3 coding DNA: TGCAGTGCTAGAATGGGGACGGGCAAAAACATTCAGTACTTC.

This clonotype was picked up many times. The chain recombines TRBV10-2 with TRBJ2-5; TRBD2 aligns across 8 bases. This CDR3 contains 13 residues. The V segment lost 7 bases and the J segment 5 bases; nucleotides outside the gene matches: 6. The germline CDR1 and CDR2 sequences are WSHSY and SAAADI. CDR3 sequence: CASINAGGETQYF. The CDR3 bases are TGCGCCAGCATCAACGCGGGGGGTGAGACCCAGTACTTC.

This clonotype was detected ten times or more. This chain joins TRBV7-9 and TRBJ2-7, with D unresolved. V lost 3 bases to trimming and J lost 4 bases, with 7 bases between them. This CDR3 spans 12 amino acids. The germline gives CDR1 SEHNR, CDR2 FQNEAQ (reference sequence). CDR3 in amino acids: CASSFDLYEQYF. In nucleotides, the CDR3 is TGTGCCAGCAGCTTTGACCTTTACGAGCAGTACTTC.

This clonotype has at least ten counts. This chain connects TRBV6-6 to TRBJ2-1; 11 positions match TRBD2. Losses at the gene ends were 5 bases for V and 10 bases for J; bases not matched to a gene: 10. CDR1 is MNHNY and CDR2 is SVGAGI in the germline V gene (reference sequence). The CDR3 covers 15 residues. The CDR3 DNA reads TGTGCCAGCAGTCAGACTAGCGGGGCGGCTGGGGAGCAGTTCTTC. Encoded protein: CASSQTSGAAGEQFF.

This rearrangement joins TRBV7-9 to TRBJ2-5; 9 bases are shared with TRBD2. The junction had 3 bases not matched to a gene; V was cut back by 1 base and J by 3 bases. Looked up from germline, CDR1 is SEHNR and CDR2 is FQNEAQ (reference sequence). The CDR3 consists of 15 residues. The CDR3, as DNA: TGTGCCAGCAGCTTAGACCAGCGGGGGGAAGAGACCCAGTACTTC. It yields the protein CASSLDQRGEETQYF.

V is TRBV20-1 and J is TRBJ2-2; D gene uncertain. This CDR3 spans 14 amino acids. Looked up from germline, CDR1 is DFQATT and CDR2 is SNEGSKA (reference sequence). The V and J ends lost 7 bases and 0 bases respectively, with 12 bases between them. The CDR3 spells CSVPARANTGELFF. The CDR3 DNA follows: TGCAGTGTTCCGGCAAGGGCGAACACCGGGGAGCTGTTTTTT.

This clonotype turned up a few times. This clone may be a read error of a much larger clone one base away. V usage is TRBV5-1 and J usage is TRBJ2-5, with 9 bases aligning to TRBD1. The DNA matches TRBJ2-7 better at its end, which makes the J call doubtful. The germline gives CDR1 SGHRS, CDR2 YFSETQ. The CDR3 is 14 residues long. The DNA for the CDR3 is TGCGCCAGCAGCCGGGACAGGGTGAGGGACGAGCAGTACTTC. Its translation: CASSRDRVRDEQYF.

This clonotype was observed at least ten times. This chain joins TRBV5-6 and TRBJ2-5; perhaps TRBD2 as D (5 bases). CDR1 is SGHDT and CDR2 is YYEEEE in the germline V gene. Trimming removed 0 bases at V and 2 bases at J, with 17 bases between. This CDR3 comprises 17 residues. The CDR3 DNA sequence: TGTGCCAGCAGCTTGGGATTCATGAGGGCCCCGCAAGAGACCCAGTACTTC. Protein: CASSLGFMRAPQETQYF.

This clonotype occurred many times. The chain combines TRBV5-5 with TRBJ1-2; maybe TRBD1 (5 bases). The CDR3 spans 16 residues. V was pared by 5 bases and J by 4 bases, with 21 bases between. In germline, CDR1 is SGHKS, CDR2 YYEKEE (reference sequence). The DNA for the CDR3 is TGTGCCAGCAGTTTGAGGGGCGAGGGGATAGGCTATGGCTACACCTTC. Protein: CASSLRGEGIGYGYTF.

The CDR3: CASSPVQWITKQLVYEQYF. The CDR3 nucleotides read TGCGCCAGCAGTCCTGTTCAGTGGATAACCAAACAACTAGTATACGAGCAGTACTTC. The chain uses TRBV5-1 and TRBJ2-7, with D perhaps matching TRBD2 (5 bases). Trimming pared 5 bases from V and 4 bases from J, leaving 31 bases between. The CDR3 is made up of 19 amino acids. From germline, CDR1 is SGHRS and CDR2 YFSETQ. Together with reference TRBV5-1 and TRBJ2-7, the CDR3 gives the full variable domain: KAGVTQTPRYLIKTRGQQVTLSCSPISGHRSVSWYQQTPGQGLQFLFEYFSETQRNKGNFPGRFSGRQFSNSRSEMNVSTLELGDSALYLCASSPVQWITKQLVYEQYFGPGTRLTVT.